This is a list of T cell receptor beta chains from one sample in a study of T cells in Graves' hyperthyroidism and ophthalmopathy. Each CDR3 protein gets one entry after TCRdb re-called the multiplex PCR reads with MiXCR. The repertoire holds hundreds of thousands of distinct CDR3 sequences, with about 45% as singletons. The sample consisted of peripheral blood or thyroid tissue (not recorded which). Receptors originate from an adult man with Graves' disease, either hyperthyroidism or ophthalmopathy (not recorded which). The CDR3 runs from the conserved cysteine through the conserved F or W. The D gene is left open where the match is weak. Size is stated for part of the rows, as once, few or many counts, or as a class when the clone is expanded.

J gene,D gene,V gene,clone size,CDR3 protein,CDR3 DNA
TRBJ1-5,.,TRBV2,few,CASSSGPVGKGNQPQHF,TGTGCCAGCAGTTCCGGTCCCGTAGGGAAGGGCAATCAGCCCCAGCATTTT
TRBJ2-3,.,TRBV20-1,.,CSARTDSTDTQYF,TGCAGTGCTAGGACAGATAGCACAGATACGCAGTATTTT
TRBJ1-6,.,TRBV24-1,.,CATSDPGLAGVAGMSPLHF,TGTGCCACCAGTGATCCCGGACTAGCGGGGGTCGCCGGGATGTCACCCCTCCACTTT
TRBJ2-5,TRBD1,TRBV7-2,.,CASSPHVPGQGGETQYF,TGTGCCAGCAGCCCCCACGTACCGGGACAGGGTGGGGAGACCCAGTACTTC
TRBJ2-5,.,TRBV19,many,CASSGTWASQETQYF,TGTGCCAGTAGTGGCACCTGGGCCAGCCAAGAGACCCAGTACTTC
TRBJ2-5,.,TRBV7-8,.,CASSQGHSLTVAQETQYF,TGTGCCAGCAGCCAGGGCCACTCCCTCACTGTAGCCCAAGAGACCCAGTACTTC
TRBJ2-7,.,TRBV5-5,.,CASSPEVGYYEQYF,TGTGCCAGCAGCCCCGAAGTCGGATACTACGAGCAGTACTTC
TRBJ1-3,TRBD1,TRBV29-1,.,CSGQGVAGNTIYF,TGCAGCGGACAGGGGGTAGCTGGAAACACCATATATTTT
TRBJ1-5,TRBD1,TRBV19,.,CASSMTGATQPQHF,TGTGCCAGTAGTATGACAGGGGCGACTCAGCCCCAGCATTTT
TRBJ1-6,.,TRBV7-2,.,CAWRGSDNSPLHF,TGTGCCTGGAGAGGCAGTGATAATTCACCCCTCCACTTT
TRBJ1-1,.,TRBV19,few,CASRAPGTNTEAFF,TGTGCCAGCCGAGCCCCAGGAACGAACACTGAAGCTTTCTTT
TRBJ1-5,TRBD1,TRBV7-9,many,CASSSSTGGGQPQHF,TGTGCCAGCAGCTCGTCGACAGGGGGCGGTCAGCCCCAGCATTTT
TRBJ2-7,TRBD1,TRBV29-1,.,CSGLRTGRYEQYF,TGCAGCGGATTACGGACAGGGCGGTACGAGCAGTACTTC
TRBJ2-7,TRBD1,TRBV20-1,.,CSAPNRDRVYEQYF,TGCAGTGCTCCGAACCGGGACAGAGTCTACGAGCAGTACTTC
TRBJ1-1,.,TRBV19,.,CASSIGNTNTEAFF,TGTGCCAGTAGTATAGGCAACACGAACACTGAAGCTTTCTTT
TRBJ1-2,TRBD1,TRBV2,.,CAISESRTGGSYGYTF,TGTGCCATCAGTGAGTCTCGGACAGGGGGTAGCTATGGCTACACCTTC
TRBJ1-4,.,TRBV20-1,.,CSARDWGEYEKLFF,TGCAGTGCTAGAGATTGGGGGGAATACGAAAAACTGTTTTTT
TRBJ1-5,.,TRBV20-1,.,CSARRPRAREGQPQHF,TGCAGTGCTAGACGTCCCAGGGCGAGGGAGGGTCAGCCCCAGCATTTT
TRBJ2-7,.,TRBV12-3/TRBV12-4,.,CASSLGSAEGPRYKQYF,TGTGCCAGCAGCTTAGGTTCTGCGGAAGGGCCGAGGTACAAGCAGTACTTC
TRBJ1-6,TRBD1,TRBV25-1,.,CASSEGTGGRNSPLHF,TGTGCCAGCAGCGAAGGGACAGGGGGTCGAAATTCACCCCTCCACTTT
TRBJ2-7,TRBD1,TRBV6-5,.,CASMRGRDAYEQYF,TGTGCCAGCATGAGGGGGCGCGATGCCTACGAGCAGTACTTC
TRBJ1-5,.,TRBV6-5,few,CASSYSIHQPQHF,TGTGCCAGCAGTTACTCCATTCATCAGCCCCAGCATTTT
TRBJ1-1,.,TRBV25-1,many,CASSGLAGNSEAFF,TGTGCCAGCAGTGGGCTTGCAGGGAACAGTGAAGCTTTCTTT
TRBJ2-5,.,TRBV7-8,many,CASSLGRQETQYF,TGTGCCAGCAGCTTAGGACGGCAAGAGACCCAGTACTTC
TRBJ2-7,TRBD1,TRBV6-6,many,CASSYGTAFYEQYF,TGTGCCAGCAGTTACGGGACAGCATTCTACGAGCAGTACTTC
TRBJ2-7,.,TRBV7-2,few,CASSLGGRGAQGEQYF,TGTGCCAGCAGCTTAGGCGGTCGCGGGGCCCAGGGCGAGCAGTACTTC
TRBJ1-3,.,TRBV7-2,few,CASSLALGTPSGNTIYF,TGTGCCAGCAGCTTAGCTCTCGGGACCCCTTCCGGAAACACCATATATTTT
TRBJ1-6,.,TRBV2,few,CASSAAEYNSPLHF,TGTGCCAGCAGCGCCGCAGAGTATAATTCACCCCTCCACTTT
TRBJ1-5,TRBD1,TRBV7-3,.,CATNPLTGAGNQPQHF,TGTGCCACAAACCCCCTGACAGGGGCGGGCAATCAGCCCCAGCATTTT
TRBJ1-6,TRBD1,TRBV7-2,.,CASSFRDRYDSPLHF,TGTGCCAGCAGCTTCCGGGACAGGTATGATTCACCCCTCCACTTT
TRBJ2-7,.,TRBV27,.,CASSLVPRDYEQYF,TGTGCCAGCAGTTTAGTCCCTCGAGACTACGAGCAGTACTTC
TRBJ2-5,.,TRBV7-9,.,CASSPGQIETQYF,TGTGCCAGCAGCCCCGGACAGATAGAGACCCAGTACTTC
TRBJ1-6,.,TRBV19,few,CASSPRIGNSPLHF,TGTGCCAGTAGTCCCCGGATTGGGAATTCACCCCTCCACTTT
TRBJ1-6,TRBD1,TRBV20-1,few,CSARSTGGNNSPLHF,TGCAGTGCTCGATCAACAGGGGGTAATAATTCACCCCTCCACTTT
TRBJ1-5,.,TRBV2,.,CASRDWSSNQPQHF,TGTGCCAGCCGGGATTGGTCTAGCAATCAGCCCCAGCATTTT
TRBJ2-5,.,TRBV24-1,.,CATSDGGAETQYF,TGTGCCACCAGTGATGGGGGGGCAGAGACCCAGTACTTC
TRBJ1-4,.,TRBV5-1,.,CASSLASGRTEKLFF,TGCGCCAGCAGCTTGGCCTCGGGGCGGACGGAAAAACTGTTTTTT
TRBJ1-6,.,TRBV18,few,CASSPAWNNSPLHF,TGTGCCAGCTCACCTGCCTGGAATAATTCACCCCTCCACTTT
TRBJ1-6,.,TRBV20-1,few,CSARTGVIDSPLHF,TGCAGTGCTAGAACCGGGGTTATTGATTCACCCCTCCACTTT
TRBJ2-7,.,TRBV15,.,CATSRDLASGGHSYEQYF,TGTGCCACCAGCAGAGATTTGGCTTCTGGGGGGCACTCCTACGAGCAGTACTTC
TRBJ2-7,.,TRBV6-6,few,CASSYALRGRYEQYF,TGTGCCAGCAGTTACGCCCTCAGGGGGAGGTACGAGCAGTACTTC
TRBJ1-4,TRBD1,TRBV6-1,.,CAIRAGTGTEKLFF,TGTGCCATCAGGGCCGGGACAGGGACTGAAAAACTGTTTTTT